The 23 T cell receptor beta chains presented below share a single source sample, sequenced in a study of vaccination and CD4 T cells after COVID-19. The Oncomine TCR Beta short-read assay sequenced DNA from cultured CD4+ T cells. From the PCR reads, TCRdb called clonotypes with MiXCR, one entry per CDR3 protein. Of approximately 10,000 distinct CDR3 sequences in the sample, 45% to 65% were seen once. Noted treatment: roughly 10-day PBMC culture with coronavirus spike peptide pools or control peptides (ViraFEST assay). The antigens these receptors bind are not known. The sequencing input was CD4+ T cells from blood, cultured in vitro. These receptors all stem from a human donor who had recovered from COVID-19.

This chain joins TRBV6-1 and TRBJ2-7, with D perhaps assigned TRBD1 or TRBD2 (5 bases each). V was pared by 4 bases and J by 2 bases, with 15 bases between. The CDR3 is made up of 15 amino acids. The germline gives CDR1 MNHNS, CDR2 SASEGT. The CDR3 bases are TGTGCCAGCAGTGCCGAGGGGAACCTCGCCTACGAGCAGTACTTC. Its translation: CASSAEGNLAYEQYF.

CDR3 sequence (DNA): TGTGCCAGCAGTCTAGGGACACCTCCCAATGGCTACACCTTC. Protein product: CASSLGTPPNGYTF. This sequence joins TRBV6-1 and TRBJ1-2; TRBD1 is a possible D gene (6 bases). From germline, CDR1 is MNHNS and CDR2 SASEGT. Trimming took off 5 bases at V and 6 bases at J, with 16 bases between the two ends. The length of the CDR3 is 14 residues.

This chain uses TRBV15 with TRBJ2-5; 8 bases fit TRBD1. The length of the CDR3 is 13 residues. Germline CDR1 and CDR2: LNHNV and YYDKDF (reference sequence). Trimming removed 4 bases from V and 4 bases from J; junction bases left unmatched: 2. CDR3 in DNA: TGTGCCACCAGCATACAGGGGGGAGAGACCCAGTACTTC. Its protein is CATSIQGGETQYF.

The chain couples TRBV20-1 to TRBJ1-2; D unresolved. The V and J ends lost 1 base and 2 bases respectively, with 8 bases between them. This CDR3 is 13 amino acids long. Germline assignment: CDR1 DFQATT and CDR2 SNEGSKA (reference sequence). The CDR3 region is CSARGPANYGYTF. Written as DNA, the CDR3 is TGCAGTGCTAGAGGGCCAGCAAACTATGGCTACACCTTC.

CDR3 amino acids: CASSLGTGPLVQYF. The CDR3 DNA is TGTGCCAGCAGCTTAGGGACAGGGCCTTTAGTACAGTACTTC. V usage is TRBV7-2 and J usage is TRBJ2-4, with TRBD1 matching 8 bases. The CDR3 covers 14 residues. The germline V gene encodes CDR1 SGHTA and CDR2 FQGNSA. The J segment lost 13 bases and the V segment lost 1 base, leaving 9 bases of the junction unmatched.

The chain carries TRBV19 and TRBJ2-1; possible D gene TRBD2, 7 bases. Trimming removed 11 bases from V and 0 bases from J, with 17 bases in between. CDR3 length equals 15 residues. CDR1 is LNHDA and CDR2 is SQIVND in the germline V gene (reference sequence). DNA for the CDR3: TGTGCCGGTAATTCGGGGGGCAGCTCCTACAATGAGCAGTTCTTC. Its translation: CAGNSGGSSYNEQFF.

This clonotype has just a few counts. The chain couples TRBV27 to TRBJ2-2; D remains unclear. CDR3 size: 14 residues. Between the trimmed V and J ends, which lost 5 bases and 7 bases, there was a span of 14 bases. Germline V gene data show CDR1 as MNHEY and CDR2 as SMNVEV (reference sequence). CDR3 DNA: TGTGCCAGCAGTGGCTCCAGAGGTTTCGGGGAGCTGTTTTTT. Its protein product is CASSGSRGFGELFF.

Details on this clonotype: An end of the junction does not agree with germline; a read error may underlie this. The chain employs TRBV7-7 and TRBJ2-3; 7 bases map to TRBD2. The CDR3 consists of 13 residues. CDR1 is SSHAT, CDR2 FNYEAQ, per germline (reference sequence). The CDR3 here is CASSLGGSDTQYF. Written as DNA, the CDR3 is TGTGCTAGCAGCTTGGGGGGGTCGGATACGCAGTATTTT.

The chain has TRBV28 and TRBJ2-7; maybe TRBD2 (6 bases). The CDR3 covers 15 residues. CDR1 and CDR2 (germline): MDHEN, SYDVKM. Trimming shortened V by 6 bases and J by 3 bases, and 18 bases separated the two germline ends. The CDR3 bases are TGTGCCAGCAGCAGCGGAGGTCTAGCGCTCTACGAGCAGTACTTC. It codes for CASSSGGLALYEQYF.

V gene TRBV20-1 combines with J gene TRBJ2-3, with 8 bases aligning to TRBD1. This CDR3 has 15 residues. Germline V CDR1 and CDR2: DFQATT, SNEGSKA (reference sequence). J was trimmed by 2 bases and V by 6 bases; bases with no gene match: 10. The CDR3 protein is CSAPGQGISTDTQYF. The CDR3 bases are TGCAGTGCACCAGGACAGGGCATCTCCACAGATACGCAGTATTTT.

V usage is TRBV4-1 and J usage is TRBJ1-2, with 7 positions matching TRBD1. The V gene's germline CDR1 is MGHRA and CDR2 YSYEKL. CDR3 size: 15 residues. Losses at the gene ends were 5 bases for V and 3 bases for J; bases not matched to a gene: 9. CDR3 bases: TGCGCCAGCAGCTTCGGAAAGGACAGGCACTATGGCTACACCTTC. It specifies CASSFGKDRHYGYTF.

This clonotype has a handful of counts. The chain employs TRBV28 and TRBJ2-3, with TRBD2 identical over 12 bases. Germline lookup yields CDR1 MDHEN and CDR2 SYDVKM. CDR3 length: 16 amino acids. With 8 bases clipped from V and 2 bases from J, the junction kept 8 bases outside the gene matches. CDR3: CASPRLAGEITDTQYF. Here the CDR3 DNA reads TGTGCCAGCCCCCGACTAGCGGGAGAGATCACAGATACGCAGTATTTT.

This chain connects TRBV6-5 to TRBJ2-7, with a tentative D call TRBD1 (5 bases). Trimming took 0 bases from V and 6 from J, leaving 15 bases between them. CDR3 size: 15 residues. Germline lookup yields CDR1 MNHEY and CDR2 SVGAGI. CDR3 amino acids: CASSYSRQGVTEQYF. For the CDR3, the DNA is TGTGCCAGCAGTTACTCGCGTCAGGGTGTAACCGAGCAGTACTTC.

This clonotype showed up just once. CDR3 protein: CASSPRGLYEQYF. The CDR3 nucleotides are TGTGCCAGCAGCCCCCGGGGCCTTTATGAGCAGTACTTC. The rearrangement links TRBV27 to TRBJ2-7; D assignment may be TRBD1 or TRBD2 (5 bases each). Germline CDR1 is MNHEY and CDR2 is SMNVEV (reference sequence). The CDR3 runs 13 residues. Between the trimmed V and J ends, which lost 6 bases and 7 bases, there was a span of 16 bases.

The V gene is TRBV18, the J gene TRBJ2-7, with 8 bases identical to TRBD1. Germline values: CDR1 KGHSH, CDR2 LQKENI. The CDR3 covers 13 residues. V shed 6 bases and J 9 bases; nucleotides not matched to a gene: 10. CDR3 coding DNA: TGTGCCAGCTCCGACAGGGGAGGTGTCGGGCAGTACTTC. Translating it yields CASSDRGGVGQYF. Combining the CDR3 with reference TRBV18 and TRBJ2-7 gives the whole variable domain NAGVMQNPRHLVRRRGQEARLRCSPMKGHSHVYWYRQLPEEGLKFMVYLQKENIIDESGMPKERFSAEFPKEGPSILRIQQVVRGDSAAYFCASSDRGGVGQYFGPGTRLTVT.

This clonotype was detected a few times. The chain recombines TRBV5-4 with TRBJ1-5; D might be TRBD1 (6 bases). Trimming shortened V by 3 bases and J by 1 base, and 14 bases separated the two germline ends. Germline-derived CDR1 and CDR2 are SGHNT and YYREEE (reference sequence). The CDR3 has 16 amino acids. CDR3 residues: CASSWRGGGSNQPQHF. The CDR3 nucleotides read TGTGCCAGCAGCTGGAGAGGGGGAGGGAGCAATCAGCCCCAGCATTTT.

The V call is TRBV3-1, the J call TRBJ1-1; D gene unclear. CDR1 LGHDT and CDR2 YNNKEL come from the germline V gene (reference sequence). Trimming shortened V by 0 bases and J by 1 base, and 9 bases separated the two germline ends. The CDR3 runs 15 residues. CDR3 residues: CASSQDPGGNTEAFF. The CDR3 nucleotides are TGTGCCAGCAGCCAAGACCCTGGCGGGAACACTGAAGCTTTCTTT. The variable domain in full, with the rest retrieved from reference TRBV3-1 and TRBJ1-1, is DTAVSQTPKYLVTQMGNDKSIKCEQNLGHDTMYWYKQDSKKFLKIMFSYNNKELIINETVPNRFSPKSPDKAHLNLHINSLELGDSAVYFCASSQDPGGNTEAFFGQGTRLTVV.

The chain recombines TRBV7-3 with TRBJ1-1, with D unresolved. Germline values: CDR1 SGHTA, CDR2 FQGTGA. The CDR3 is 14 amino acids. V was shortened by 5 bases and J by 3 bases, with 13 bases between the two germline ends. The CDR3 spells CASSPVGSHTEAFF. For the CDR3, the DNA is TGTGCCAGCAGCCCTGTTGGGAGTCACACTGAAGCTTTCTTT.

The rearrangement joins TRBV7-8 to TRBJ2-7, with 9 bases identical to TRBD1. The V gene end was trimmed by 7 bases and the J gene end by 2 bases; junction bases not matched to a gene: 6. From germline, CDR1 is SGHVS and CDR2 FQNEAQ. The CDR3 is 14 residues long. CDR3 sequence reads: CASTLTGGPYEQYF. CDR3 bases: TGTGCCAGCACCCTAACAGGGGGCCCCTACGAGCAGTACTTC. The entire variable domain, with the rest obtained from reference TRBV7-8 and TRBJ2-7, is as follows: GAGVSQSPRYKVAKRGQDVALRCDPISGHVSLFWYQQALGQGPEFLTYFQNEAQLDKSGLPSDRFFAERPEGSVSTLKIQRTQQEDSAVYLCASTLTGGPYEQYFGPGTRLTVT.

This clonotype has just a few counts. V usage is TRBV7-2 and J usage is TRBJ1-2; D is perhaps TRBD1 (6 bases). Trimming removed 3 bases at V and 8 bases at J, with 13 bases between. The V gene's germline CDR1 is SGHTA and CDR2 FQGNSA. This CDR3 comprises 13 residues. CDR3 in DNA: TGTGCCAGCAGCTTGTCAGGGGCCCCGGGCTACACCTTC. This sequence encodes CASSLSGAPGYTF.

The gene calls are TRBV2 and TRBJ1-2; TRBD1 aligns across 10 bases. Germline V CDR1 and CDR2: SNHLY, FYNNEI. The CDR3 has 15 residues. Unmatched junction bases numbered 9, after V lost 7 bases and J lost 4 bases. In DNA, the CDR3 is TGTGCCAGCACCTCAGGACAGGGGGTGGGCTATGGCTACACCTTC. Translation: CASTSGQGVGYGYTF.

This clonotype was recorded a few times. This chain uses TRBV6-1 with TRBJ1-1, with unresolved D. Germline loops: CDR1 MNHNS, CDR2 SASEGT. The CDR3 has 14 amino acids. V gave up 2 bases and J gave up 6 bases, with 13 bases separating them. The chain's CDR3 is CASSEPDRRSEAFF. CDR3 DNA sequence: TGTGCCAGCAGTGAACCGGATCGACGCTCTGAAGCTTTCTTT.

The chain has TRBV6-5 and TRBJ1-1; D unresolved. Deletions cut 2 bases from V and 5 bases from J, with 9 bases between. Germline CDR1 and CDR2: MNHEY and SVGAGI. The CDR3 is 13 amino acids. The CDR3 nucleotides are TGTGCCAGCAGTTACGTGGTTGGGACTGAAGCTTTCTTT. It is translated as CASSYVVGTEAFF.